This T cell receptor (beta chain) appears in the sequencing data of a study of response to subunit inactivated influenza vaccine. TCRdb re-called the RT-PCR reads through MiXCR, storing one row per CDR3 protein. Here the sample spans around 760,000 distinct CDR3 sequences, over 11% being singletons. Whole-study results and caveats: The authors proposed limited new T cell recruitment per seasonal influenza vaccination.

Worth noting for this clonotype: The antigen is unknown. This may come from a read error, since a much larger clone is one base off. No conserved phenylalanine or tryptophan is present at the end of the CDR3, so a read error is the likely explanation.

Germline loops: CDR1 DFQATT, CDR2 SNEGSKA (reference sequence). The CDR3 sequence is 14 residues long. The starting material was PBMCs from blood, obtained around two weeks before vaccination. The TCR sequence derives from a man aged 50 to 59 who received an inactivated influenza vaccine. V gene TRBV20-1 combines with J gene TRBJ2-7; 14 bases are shared with TRBD2. Here the CDR3 reads CSARGTSGSSEQYL. The CDR3, as DNA: TGCAGTGCGAGAGGGACTAGCGGGAGTTCCGAGCAGTACTTG.